This is a list of T cell receptor beta chains from one sample in a study of blood T cell repertoires in COVID-19. Here immunoSEQ multiplex PCR was the method, and the copy in TCRdb shows in-frame clones only, minus some. The table records fewer than 200,000 clones, more than 75% of them present only once. Specimen: peripheral blood. Receptors were obtained from a woman aged 70 to 79 with COVID-19, enrolled during active disease. The CDR3 runs from the conserved cysteine through the conserved F or W. Fields, in order: V gene, J gene, CDR3 protein.

TRBV11-2	TRBJ2-1	CASSLGTVNEQFF
TRBV12-3/TRBV12-4	TRBJ1-5	CASSRTGIQPQHF
TRBV11-2	TRBJ2-1	CASSLGPLALRIYEQFF
TRBV15	TRBJ2-1	CATSREQGGTYNEQFF
TRBV30	TRBJ1-6	CAWSGNRDSPLHF
TRBV28	TRBJ2-3	CASTAPGSTDTQYF
TRBV5-1	TRBJ2-7	CASRPAGRGTPEQYF
TRBV11-3	TRBJ2-3	CASSTTGDGTDTQYF
TRBV2	TRBJ2-3	CASGNRRATDTQYF
TRBV7-2	TRBJ2-1	CASSSRGVYNEQFF
TRBV4-2	TRBJ2-7	CASSPGNSREQYF
TRBV7-3	TRBJ2-7	CASSSTDNSYEQYF
TRBV7-2	TRBJ1-5	CASARQGRVDQPQHF
TRBV15	TRBJ2-3	CATSRVQAGATQYF
TRBV6-2/TRBV6-3	TRBJ1-1	CASTYRGQGSTEAFF
TRBV10-3	TRBJ2-3	CAISPGTSSTDTQYF
TRBV5-1	TRBJ1-5	CASSLSSGAQPQHF
TRBV28	TRBJ2-7	CASSPDWDSYEQYF
TRBV11-2	TRBJ1-1	CASSSETREAFF
TRBV5-4	TRBJ2-2	CASSPTGQGSPGELFF
TRBV7-2	TRBJ2-1	CASSLFSGTSLPNEQFF
TRBV28	TRBJ1-2	CASSKTGTGLYGYTF
TRBV4-2	TRBJ1-6	CASSQGLQAYNSPLHF
TRBV4-3	TRBJ2-7	CASSQDGQGAYEQYF
TRBV29-1	TRBJ2-7	CSVETGTYEQYF
TRBV6-5	TRBJ1-2	CASSRAGNGYTF
TRBV28	TRBJ1-1	CASSLGQGNTEAFF
TRBV6-5	TRBJ1-2	CASSSGFYGYTF
TRBV6-2/TRBV6-3	TRBJ2-5	CASSYVQGVKETQYF
TRBV5-6	TRBJ1-2	CASSRQGAAYGYTF
TRBV27	TRBJ1-5	CASRPLGAGNQPQHF
TRBV18	TRBJ2-1	CASSPGRTGYNEQFF
TRBV19	TRBJ1-2	CASRRQPSNYGYTF
TRBV7-2	TRBJ2-1	CASSLAGQGRVNEQFF
TRBV3-1/TRBV3-2	TRBJ2-3	CASSQGSWGADTQYF
TRBV7-6	TRBJ1-3	CASSFRGAGNTIYF
TRBV28	TRBJ1-5	CASSTPQGGLQPQHF
TRBV19	TRBJ2-3	CATSSLSSTDTQYF
TRBV9	TRBJ2-5	CASSSTSGATKTQYF
TRBV15	TRBJ2-1	CATSRDFGSDEQFF
TRBV5-1	TRBJ2-5	CASSLGLQETQYF
TRBV9	TRBJ1-1	CASSVVGGNTEAFF
TRBV18	TRBJ1-2	CASRLTGEQDGYTF
TRBV28	TRBJ2-3	CASSLLAEGSTDTQYF
TRBV6-6	TRBJ2-3	CASKVNSGRGDTQYF
TRBV10-3	TRBJ2-7	CAISQRELANEQYF
TRBV7-9	TRBJ2-7	CASSTNPTEPYEQYF
TRBV7-2	TRBJ2-2	CASSLRSSHTGELFF
TRBV9	TRBJ2-5	CASSNGGRAQETQYF
TRBV7-3	TRBJ2-1	CASSASAGYNEQFF
TRBV7-3	TRBJ1-1	CASSWTGYTEAFF
TRBV6-5	TRBJ2-1	CASGLAGAYNEQFF
TRBV9	TRBJ2-5	CASSVEELGRTQYF
TRBV28	TRBJ1-1	CASRYTGTEAFF
TRBV28	TRBJ1-5	CASSFVTGVSNQPQHF
TRBV6-2/TRBV6-3	TRBJ2-1	CASSYSSGRAWIDEQFF
TRBV7-9	TRBJ1-3	CASSLVGQGGNTIYF
TRBV4-1	TRBJ1-6	CASSQDPGAPLHF
TRBV29-1	TRBJ2-7	CSVVGGRANEQYF
TRBV28	TRBJ1-1	CASTPGEQNTEAFF